This TCR beta chain was sequenced for a study of beta chain features in type 1 diabetes. Study-level results: In all four CD4+ subsets, TCRB CDR3 length was significantly, moderately reduced in type 1 diabetes.

Concerning this clone: Its antigen is undetermined.

The whole isolated RNA underwent reverse transcription, so sequencing captured expressed TCRB transcripts. Clones were read by immunoSEQ multiplex PCR, and TCRdb kept only the in-frame ones, dropping some. The sample records 250,000 to 350,000 clones, roughly an eighth being singletons. The germline V gene encodes CDR1 SQVTM and CDR2 ANQGSEA. V lost 4 bases to trimming and J lost 7 bases; unmatched junction nucleotides: 13. The CDR3 is made up of 15 amino acids. V usage is TRBV29-1 and J usage is TRBJ2-1; TRBD1 aligns across 7 bases. Sequencing was performed on naive CD4+ T cells from blood. This receptor was taken from a man between 25 and 39 years old with type 1 diabetes. CDR3 bases: TGCAGCGTTGTGATGCGACAGGGAGTGAAAAATGAGCAGTTCTTC. It translates to CSVVMRQGVKNEQFF.